The next 20 T cell receptor beta chains were all read from a single sample in a study of cytomegalovirus exposure and HLA in healthy donors. Sequenced by immunoSEQ multiplex PCR; TCRdb stores in-frame clones only, minus some. The profile covers 100,000 or so clones, with less than 95% appearing a single time and 0.89% taken by the ten largest. The source material was PBMCs. These receptors were taken from a woman under 30 in good health and CMV-seronegative.

The chain is built from TRBV19 and TRBJ2-7; TRBD1 is a possible D gene (6 bases). The CDR3 has 13 amino acids. Germline V lookup: CDR1 LNHDA, CDR2 SQIVND (reference sequence). Deletions cut 11 bases from V and 3 bases from J, with 17 bases between. CDR3 protein: CASAGTYDYEQYF. The CDR3 nucleotides read TGTGCCTCGGCCGGGACATACGACTACGAGCAGTACTTC.

The genes are TRBV7-2 and TRBJ1-4, with D hard to call. Germline assignment: CDR1 SGHTA and CDR2 FQGNSA. The V end was cut by 1 base, the J end by 7 bases, with 10 bases between. CDR3 length equals 14 residues. The CDR3 here is CASSLGNSFEKLFF. CDR3 bases: TGTGCCAGCAGCTTAGGCAACAGTTTTGAAAAACTGTTTTTT.

The sample holds one count of this clone. The rearrangement links TRBV19 to TRBJ1-6; tentative D call: TRBD1 (6 bases). The germline V and J ends were trimmed by 2 bases and 7 bases, with 12 bases remaining between them. The CDR3 sequence is 15 residues long. CDR1 and CDR2 from the germline V gene are LNHDA and SQIVND (reference sequence). The CDR3 sequence is CASSIRYRENSPLHF. CDR3 nucleotide sequence: TGTGCCAGTAGTATACGGTACAGGGAAAATTCACCCCTCCACTTT.

The CDR3 nucleotides are TGCAGCGTACCGTTGACAGGGGTCGATGGCTACACCTTC. Protein sequence: CSVPLTGVDGYTF. The chain employs TRBV29-1 and TRBJ1-2, with 8 positions matching TRBD1. Germline trimming cut 6 bases from V and 6 bases from J; bases unmatched to any gene: 9. The germline gives CDR1 SQVTM, CDR2 ANQGSEA. The CDR3 is 13 residues long. The entire variable domain, with the rest obtained from reference TRBV29-1 and TRBJ1-2, is as follows: SAVISQKPSRDICQRGTSLTIQCQVDSQVTMMFWYRQQPGQSLTLIATANQGSEATYESGFVIDKFPISRPNLTFSTLTVSNMSPEDSSIYLCSVPLTGVDGYTFGSGTRLTVV.

This clone was counted at least ten times. CDR3 region: CASSENGEGGYEQYF. CDR3 sequence (DNA): TGTGCCAGCAGTGAAAATGGGGAGGGCGGCTACGAGCAGTACTTC. V usage is TRBV6-1 and J usage is TRBJ2-7; 7 bases align to TRBD2. This CDR3 comprises 15 residues. Germline loops: CDR1 MNHNS, CDR2 SASEGT. After removal of 2 bases from V and 3 bases from J, the junction contained 7 bases not matched to a gene.

The chain combines TRBV27 with TRBJ2-7, with 7 bases identical to TRBD1. V was pared by 10 bases and J by 4 bases, with 10 bases of the junction left unmatched. The germline gives CDR1 MNHEY, CDR2 SMNVEV (reference sequence). The CDR3 length is 13 residues. DNA of the CDR3: TGTGCCAAGCTCGGGACAGATGAATACGAGCAGTACTTC. It yields the protein CAKLGTDEYEQYF.

The genes are TRBV7-2 and TRBJ1-1, with TRBD1 matching over 7 bases. The V segment lost 5 bases and the J segment 1 base; nucleotides outside the gene matches: 7. The CDR3 spans 15 residues. Germline CDR1 SGHTA, CDR2 FQGNSA. The CDR3 loop reads CASSQPGTENTEAFF. DNA of the CDR3: TGTGCCAGCAGCCAGCCCGGGACAGAGAACACTGAAGCTTTCTTT.

The V gene is TRBV7-9, the J gene TRBJ1-5, with a weak D call TRBD1 (6 bases). Germline V gives CDR1 SEHNR, CDR2 FQNEAQ (reference sequence). Trimming removed 3 bases at V and 6 bases at J, with 9 bases between. This CDR3 comprises 13 residues. CDR3 nucleotide sequence: TGTGCCAGCAGCTTGGGGGCGGGTCAGCCCCAGCATTTT. It yields the protein CASSLGAGQPQHF.

The chain employs TRBV6-6 and TRBJ1-1; D perhaps matches TRBD1 (5 bases). Germline CDR1 is MNHNY and CDR2 is SVGAGI (reference sequence). CDR3 length equals 14 residues. The V and J ends lost 7 bases and 3 bases respectively, with 15 bases between them. The CDR3 protein is CASTITWGDTEAFF. CDR3 nucleotides: TGTGCCAGCACCATTACATGGGGGGACACTGAAGCTTTCTTT.

The rearrangement links TRBV6-4 to TRBJ2-7, with D perhaps matching TRBD1 (5 bases). The CDR3 contains 18 residues. Germline CDR1 MRHNA, CDR2 SNTAGT. With 2 bases removed from V and 3 bases from J, the gap between germline ends came to 23 bases. As DNA, the CDR3 is TGTGCCAGCAGTGACAACAAGCTCGACAGCCCTTATTTCTACGAGCAGTACTTC. Translated, it gives CASSDNKLDSPYFYEQYF.

V gene TRBV30 combines with J gene TRBJ2-3; 7 nucleotides agree with TRBD2. The J segment lost 5 bases and the V segment lost 0 bases, leaving 8 bases of the junction unmatched. This CDR3 is 15 amino acids long. Per the germline V gene, CDR1 is GTSNPN and CDR2 is SVGIG (reference sequence). The CDR3 DNA reads as TGTGCCTGGAGTGTACCGGGGGGAAAAGGAGATACGCAGTATTTT. Its translation: CAWSVPGGKGDTQYF.

This clone was found once. The rearrangement uses TRBV5-1 and TRBJ2-7; 9 bases agree with TRBD1. The CDR3 loop spans 15 amino acids. The V gene's germline CDR1 is SGHRS and CDR2 YFSETQ. Losses at the gene ends were 3 bases for V and 3 bases for J; bases not matched to a gene: 7. The CDR3 loop is CASSSAGQGFYEQYF. The CDR3 DNA follows: TGCGCCAGCAGCTCAGCGGGACAGGGTTTCTACGAGCAGTACTTC.

As DNA, the CDR3 is TGTGCCAGCAGCTTAGCCGCCGGGACAGGTTCCTTTCGCGGGCAGTACTTC. Its translation: CASSLAAGTGSFRGQYF. The J gene is TRBJ2-7, the V gene TRBV7-8; 8 nucleotides match TRBD1. This CDR3 contains 17 residues. V lost 0 bases, J lost 9 bases, and 16 bases stayed unmatched. CDR1 SGHVS and CDR2 FQNEAQ come from the germline V gene.

The sample holds one count of this clone. The chain is built from TRBV9 and TRBJ1-2; D is possibly TRBD1 (6 bases). CDR1 and CDR2 (germline): SGDLS, YYNGEE. V lost 0 bases, J lost 7 bases, and 13 bases lay in between. The CDR3 totals 14 residues. CDR3 bases: TGTGCCAGCAGCGTAGATGGGGGGGGCCTTGGCTACACCTTC. It encodes CASSVDGGGLGYTF.

V is TRBV27 and J is TRBJ2-1; TRBD2 agrees at 16 bases. With V trimmed by 7 bases and J by 0 bases, 12 bases remained unmatched. CDR1 is MNHEY, CDR2 SMNVEV, per germline (reference sequence). The CDR3 is 20 residues long. The CDR3 DNA reads TGTGCCAGCAAACCGACTACCGGGACTAGCGGGAGGGCCTCCTACAATGAGCAGTTCTTC. Translation: CASKPTTGTSGRASYNEQFF.

J is TRBJ1-1 and V is TRBV4-1; D is unresolved. CDR1 and CDR2 from the germline V gene are MGHRA and YSYEKL. CDR3 length: 15 residues. Trimming removed 0 bases from V and 2 bases from J, with 10 bases in between. CDR3 sequence (DNA): TGCGCCAGCAGCCAAGATCTTTCCCCCAACACTGAAGCTTTCTTT. Residues: CASSQDLSPNTEAFF.

The rearrangement links TRBV14 to TRBJ2-5; D is undetermined. Germline CDR1 reads SGHDN; CDR2 reads FVKESK. The CDR3 is 16 residues long. V gave up 1 base and J gave up 0 bases, with 12 bases separating them. Written as DNA, the CDR3 is TGTGCCAGCAGCCAAGTCCAGGTTAGGTACCAAGAGACCCAGTACTTC. It encodes CASSQVQVRYQETQYF. The whole variable domain, remainder taken from reference TRBV14 and TRBJ2-5, is EAGVTQFPSHSVIEKGQTVTLRCDPISGHDNLYWYRRVMGKEIKFLLHFVKESKQDESGMPNNRFLAERTGGTYSTLKVQPAELEDSGVYFCASSQVQVRYQETQYFGPGTRLLVL.

The J gene is TRBJ2-5, the V gene TRBV25-1; tentatively, D is TRBD2 (6 bases). The ends were cut back, 4 bases at V and 2 bases at J, with 17 bases in the middle. The length of the CDR3 is 16 residues. CDR1 is MGHDK, CDR2 SYGVNS, per germline. CDR3 sequence (DNA): TGTGCCAGCAGTGCCGCCGCTCGGGGGATACAAGAGACCCAGTACTTC. Its protein product is CASSAAARGIQETQYF.

This sequence joins TRBV6-5 and TRBJ1-6, with a possible D match to TRBD1 (6 bases). This CDR3 contains 14 residues. Trimming took off 2 bases at V and 6 bases at J, with 8 bases between the two ends. Germline assignment: CDR1 MNHEY and CDR2 SVGAGI. The CDR3 is CASSYGGLNSPLHF. The CDR3 nucleotides read TGTGCCAGCAGTTACGGGGGCCTTAATTCACCCCTCCACTTT.

This clone was recorded only once. The chain joins TRBV5-8 to TRBJ2-7, with TRBD1 matching 7 bases. Germline V gives CDR1 SGHTS, CDR2 YDEGEE. J was trimmed by 2 bases and V by 0 bases; bases with no gene match: 2. The CDR3 runs to 14 residues. CDR3 bases: TGTGCCAGCAGCTTGGAGCAGGGGGCCTACGAGCAGTACTTC. Its translation: CASSLEQGAYEQYF. Full variable domain (remainder filled in from reference TRBV5-8 and TRBJ2-7): EAGVTQSPTHLIKTRGQQATLRCSPISGHTSVYWYQQALGLGLQFLLWYDEGEERNRGNFPPRFSGRQFPNYSSELNVNALELEDSALYLCASSLEQGAYEQYFGPGTRLTVT.